One and the same sample provided the 5 T cell receptor beta chains below, sequenced in a study of vaccination and CD4 T cells after COVID-19. These receptors' targets are unknown. Once obtained from cultured CD4+ T cells, the DNA was sequenced using the Oncomine TCR Beta short-read assay. TCRdb independently ran MiXCR on the PCR reads; one entry per CDR3 protein. The table records tens of thousands of distinct CDR3 sequences, 65% to 70% of them present only once. The treatment: roughly 11-day PBMC culture with coronavirus spike peptide pools or control peptides (ViraFEST assay). The sequenced material came from CD4+ T cells from blood, cultured in vitro. The receptors derive from a human donor who had recovered from COVID-19.

The rearrangement uses TRBV24-1 and TRBJ1-5; TRBD1 matches at 10 bases. The CDR3 is 16 amino acids. CDR1 is KGHDR, CDR2 SFDVKD, per germline. The trim removed 4 bases at V and 6 bases at J, leaving 8 bases unmatched. DNA of the CDR3: TGTGCCACCAGTGAAGCCGGGACAGGGGAAGGTCAGCCCCAGCATTTT. Translation: CATSEAGTGEGQPQHF.

The chain employs TRBV20-1 and TRBJ2-7, with 7 bases identical to TRBD1. Germline values: CDR1 DFQATT, CDR2 SNEGSKA (reference sequence). There are 14 residues in the CDR3. After removal of 3 bases from V and 3 bases from J, the junction contained 8 bases not matched to a gene. The CDR3 sequence: CSARGQRNFYEQYF. CDR3 nucleotides: TGCAGTGCTAGGGGACAGCGGAACTTCTACGAGCAGTACTTC.

The V call is TRBV6-1, the J call TRBJ1-5; possible D gene TRBD1, 6 bases. Germline V gene data show CDR1 as MNHNS and CDR2 as SASEGT. The CDR3 has 14 residues. V was shortened by 6 bases and J by 3 bases, with 12 bases between the two germline ends. CDR3 nucleotide sequence: TGTGCCAGCAGCTATAGGGGGTCCAATCAGCCCCAGCATTTT. It codes for CASSYRGSNQPQHF.

The sample holds a few counts of this clonotype. J is TRBJ2-7 and V is TRBV27, with 7 bases matching TRBD1. The V segment lost 6 bases and the J segment 4 bases; nucleotides outside the gene matches: 12. CDR1 MNHEY and CDR2 SMNVEV come from the germline V gene (reference sequence). This CDR3 contains 15 residues. This CDR3 is CASRPLRQGSYEQYF. The CDR3 DNA reads as TGTGCCAGCAGACCCCTCCGACAGGGTAGTTACGAGCAGTACTTC.

The chain has TRBV6-2 or TRBV6-3 and TRBJ2-7; 8 nucleotides align to TRBD2. There are 16 residues in the CDR3. With 7 bases clipped from V and 3 bases from J, the junction kept 14 bases outside the gene matches. Germline CDR1 and CDR2: MNHEY and SVGEGT. The CDR3 DNA sequence: TGTGCCAGCACCACAACCCGATTAGCGGGGATCTACGAGCAGTACTTC. Encoded protein: CASTTTRLAGIYEQYF.